Each of the 7 T cell receptor beta chains below was sequenced from the same sample in a study of blood T cell repertoires in COVID-19 (dated by TCRdb to the early 2020s). Library prep was done by the immunoSEQ multiplex PCR assay. TCRdb mirrors the immuneACCESS table, restricted to in-frame sequences. Some clones are absent from its copies; in checked studies, under half trace to an unresolved V gene, and the reason for the others is unknown. This sample comprises about 200,000 clones, over 80% of them detected only once. Clones ranked in the top ten supply more than 3% of the sample. The sequencing sample was made of PBMCs or T cells enriched from blood (not recorded which). These receptors all come from a young woman who had been exposed to COVID-19.

This clone was seen only once. This chain connects TRBV11-2 to TRBJ2-1; tentatively, D is TRBD2 (5 bases). Germline V gene data show CDR1 as SGHAT and CDR2 as FQNNGV. The CDR3 is 13 residues long. The V end was cut by 8 bases, the J end by 5 bases, with 13 bases between. The CDR3, as DNA: TGTGCCAGCTCCCTCCCCGGGGACAATGAGCAGTTCTTC. It specifies CASSLPGDNEQFF.

V gene TRBV19 combines with J gene TRBJ1-1; no clear D gene. V was clipped by 6 bases and J by 0 bases, with 8 bases between them. This CDR3 region has 13 residues. Germline CDR1 and CDR2: LNHDA and SQIVND (reference sequence). As DNA, the CDR3 is TGTGCCAGTAGGCGAGAGATGAACACTGAAGCTTTCTTT. Residues: CASRREMNTEAFF.

The rearrangement links TRBV3-1 (or the pseudogene TRBV3-2) to TRBJ2-1, with 7 positions matching TRBD1. Per the germline V gene, CDR1 is LGHDT and CDR2 is YNNKEL (reference sequence). Trimming at V came to 4 bases and at J to 0 bases, leaving 21 bases not matched to a gene. CDR3 length: 21 amino acids. This CDR3 reads CASSLSPPGTVKFSSYNEQFF. The CDR3 DNA is TGTGCCAGCAGCCTTTCCCCGCCCGGGACAGTTAAATTTAGCTCCTACAATGAGCAGTTCTTC.

The rearrangement links TRBV5-1 to TRBJ2-3; D is perhaps TRBD2 (5 bases). The CDR3 totals 14 residues. Trimming shortened V by 2 bases and J by 0 bases, and 7 bases separated the two germline ends. From germline, CDR1 is SGHRS and CDR2 YFSETQ. CDR3 coding DNA: TGCGCCAGCAGCTTAGGACTGAGCACAGATACGCAGTATTTT. It is translated as CASSLGLSTDTQYF.

This chain joins TRBV30 and TRBJ1-1; the D gene is possibly TRBD1 (6 bases). This CDR3 is built from 17 residues. Germline V gives CDR1 GTSNPN, CDR2 SVGIG (reference sequence). The V gene lost 5 bases and the J gene lost 0 bases, with 22 bases spanning the gap. CDR3 in DNA: TGTGCCTGGGTGGGGCACGGGGGGCCGAGGATGAACACTGAAGCTTTCTTT. Protein product: CAWVGHGGPRMNTEAFF.

The V gene is TRBV5-1, the J gene TRBJ1-6; no firm D call. Germline loops: CDR1 SGHRS, CDR2 YFSETQ. The CDR3 runs to 16 residues. Trimming stripped 2 bases from V and 0 bases from J, with 9 bases between. DNA of the CDR3: TGCGCCAGCAGCTTAAGGGAGAGCTCCTATAATTCACCCCTCCACTTT. It translates to CASSLRESSYNSPLHF.

This rearrangement joins TRBV15 to TRBJ1-5; D call uncertain. This CDR3 has 14 residues. The germline CDR1 and CDR2 sequences are LNHNV and YYDKDF (reference sequence). V lost 0 bases to trimming and J lost 5 bases, with 8 bases between them. The CDR3 nucleotides are TGTGCCACCAGCAGAGATGGGCGTTATCAGCCCCAGCATTTT. Translation gives CATSRDGRYQPQHF.